This is a list of T cell receptor beta chains from one sample in a study of blood T cell repertoires in COVID-19. The table came from immunoSEQ multiplex PCR; TCRdb's copy has only in-frame clones and leaves some out. This sample has roughly 410,000 clones, with around 91% found just once. The sample was peripheral blood. Receptors originate from a woman aged 40 to 50 with COVID-19, enrolled during active disease. Both conserved end residues are part of each CDR3. D genes are given only for firm matches. Size values are once, few and many counts, or a class for expanded clones, and some rows have none.

V	D	size	J	DNA	CDR3
TRBV7-6	TRBD1	-	TRBJ2-3	TGTGCCAGCAGCTTAGCACAGGGGGAACGCACCACAGATACGCAGTATTTT	CASSLAQGERTTDTQYF
TRBV30	TRBD1	-	TRBJ1-4	TGTGCCTGGAGACGCAGGGGACAGGGGCGGCGGGAAAAACTGTTTTTT	CAWRRRGQGRREKLFF
TRBV6-5	TRBD1	-	TRBJ1-3	TGTGCCAGCAGTTACGCAGGGACAGAAAACACCATATATTTT	CASSYAGTENTIYF
TRBV19	-	-	TRBJ1-5	TGTGCCAGTAGTATAGATATCATTGGGAGAGTTGATCAGCCCCAGCATTTT	CASSIDIIGRVDQPQHF
TRBV6-6	TRBD1	-	TRBJ1-1	TGTGCCAGCAGTTATTCACAGGGGGCTGGTGAAGCTTTCTTT	CASSYSQGAGEAFF
TRBV19	-	-	TRBJ1-5	TGTGCCAGTAGTATAGAGTGGGGACTCAGCACGAATCAGCCCCAGCATTTT	CASSIEWGLSTNQPQHF
TRBV25-1	-	-	TRBJ1-4	TGTGCCAGCAGCGACGGACATACCAATGAAAAACTGTTTTTT	CASSDGHTNEKLFF
TRBV5-6	-	-	TRBJ2-5	TGTGCCAGCAGCCCTACAGGGGGAGGGAACCAAGAGACCCAGTACTTC	CASSPTGGGNQETQYF
TRBV7-9	-	-	TRBJ2-7	TGTGCCAGCAGCTTAGCGGGCAGGGATTACGAGCAGTACTTC	CASSLAGRDYEQYF
TRBV28	-	-	TRBJ1-2	TGTGCCAGCAGCCGTCGGGACTTTCACTATGGCTACACCTTC	CASSRRDFHYGYTF
TRBV6-2/TRBV6-3	-	-	TRBJ2-7	TGTGCCAGCAGTTCGGGATATCCCTACGAGCAGTACTTC	CASSSGYPYEQYF
TRBV12-3/TRBV12-4	-	once	TRBJ1-3	TGTGCCAGCAGATTCGCGCCTGGAAACACCATATATTTT	CASRFAPGNTIYF
TRBV7-2	-	few	TRBJ1-2	TGTGCCAGCAGCCTACTGACGGGGGGTTCGTCTAACTATGGCTACACCTTC	CASSLLTGGSSNYGYTF
TRBV28	-	-	TRBJ2-1	TGTGCCAGCATTCTAATCGGCGGGCAGGGAGGATATGAGCAGTTCTTC	CASILIGGQGGYEQFF
TRBV19	-	-	TRBJ1-2	TGTGCCAGTAGTATAAGCGGGAACTATGGCTACACCTTC	CASSISGNYGYTF
TRBV18	-	-	TRBJ1-4	TGTGCCAGCTCACCCGCAGGGGAAAAACTGTTTTTT	CASSPAGEKLFF
TRBV6-5	-	-	TRBJ1-1	TGTGCCAGCATGGCGTTAGGGGAGGGGAGCACTGAAGCTTTCTTT	CASMALGEGSTEAFF
TRBV7-2	-	-	TRBJ2-7	TGTGCCAGCAGCTTATTTACAGGTTCCCTCTACGAGCAGTACTTC	CASSLFTGSLYEQYF
TRBV28	-	-	TRBJ1-6	TGTGCCAGCAGTCCCTCGGGGGAGGGAGGGTCCCTCCACTTT	CASSPSGEGGSLHF
TRBV5-4	TRBD1	-	TRBJ1-2	TGTGCCAGCAGCTTGGAGGGACAGGGAGTATGGTATGGCTACACCTTC	CASSLEGQGVWYGYTF
TRBV6-2/TRBV6-3	-	-	TRBJ2-5	TGTGCCAGCAGTTACCAGGGACTAACGGCAGGGGCAATGTGGGAGACCCAGTACTTC	CASSYQGLTAGAMWETQYF
TRBV18	TRBD1	-	TRBJ1-5	TGTGCCAGCTCACCGCCGAACAGGGGGAGCCAGCCCCAGCATTTT	CASSPPNRGSQPQHF
TRBV11-2	TRBD1	-	TRBJ2-5	TGTGCCAGCAGCTTAGGGACAGGGAAAGAGACCCAGTACTTC	CASSLGTGKETQYF
TRBV5-1	TRBD1	-	TRBJ2-5	TGCGCCAGCAGCTTCGACAGGGGTGCAGAGACCCAGTACTTC	CASSFDRGAETQYF
TRBV28	-	-	TRBJ2-7	TGTGCCAGCAGTCTACTATCAACAGGGATCTACGAGCAGTACTTC	CASSLLSTGIYEQYF
TRBV5-1	TRBD2	once	TRBJ2-5	TGCGCCAGCAGCTTGGCTGGACTAGCGGGGGGAAAGCAAGAGACCCAGTACTTC	CASSLAGLAGGKQETQYF
TRBV29-1	TRBD2	-	TRBJ2-4	TGCAGCGCCAACTCCGGGGGGGCAGAGGCCATTCAGTACTTC	CSANSGGAEAIQYF
TRBV5-4	-	once	TRBJ2-5	TGTGCCAGCAACCGGAGGGCCGAAGAGACCCAGTACTTC	CASNRRAEETQYF
TRBV11-2	-	-	TRBJ1-6	TGTGCCAGCAGCTCCCTTGATTCACCCCTCCACTTT	CASSSLDSPLHF
TRBV3-1/TRBV3-2	TRBD1	-	TRBJ1-2	TGTGCCAGCACCCCTCGATCCAGGGCCGGGACAGGGAGTGGCTACACCTTC	CASTPRSRAGTGSGYTF
TRBV6-2/TRBV6-3	-	-	TRBJ2-5	TGTGCCAGCAGCTCGAGGCTTATTGGGCAAGAGACCCAGTACTTC	CASSSRLIGQETQYF
TRBV2	TRBD1	-	TRBJ2-2	TGTGCCGGACAGGGTACCGGGGAGCTGTTTTTT	CAGQGTGELFF
TRBV4-3	TRBD2	-	TRBJ2-3	TGCGCCAGCAGCCAAGAATTCTCTAGCGGGGCAGATACGCAGTATTTT	CASSQEFSSGADTQYF
TRBV2	TRBD1	few	TRBJ1-4	TGTGCGCAGGGGGCCTCCGGAGCCACTAATGAAAAACTGTTTTTT	CAQGASGATNEKLFF
TRBV27	-	once	TRBJ1-1	TGTGCCAGCAGTTTAGGGCGACAGGACGGCACTGAAGCTTTCTTT	CASSLGRQDGTEAFF
TRBV12-3/TRBV12-4	TRBD2	-	TRBJ2-1	TGTGCCAGCAGTGTATTAAGCGGGGGGGCGAAGTTCTTC	CASSVLSGGAKFF
TRBV10-3	-	once	TRBJ2-7	TGTGCCATCAGTGTACAGGGTAACTACGAGCAGTACTTC	CAISVQGNYEQYF
TRBV30	-	-	TRBJ1-1	TGTGCCTGGAGTTTAGGGAGGGGTGGCGAAGCTTTCTTT	CAWSLGRGGEAFF
TRBV4-1	TRBD2	-	TRBJ2-3	TGCGCCAGCAGCCCGGGACTAGCGGAGACAGATACGCAGTATTTT	CASSPGLAETDTQYF
TRBV29-1	-	few	TRBJ2-7	TGCAGCGTTGTCGAGGGTACCTACGAGCAGTACTTC	CSVVEGTYEQYF
TRBV18	-	-	TRBJ1-3	TGTGCCAGCTCACCCACAGGGAGAAACACCATATATTTT	CASSPTGRNTIYF
TRBV6-2/TRBV6-3	-	-	TRBJ2-2	TGTGCCAGTAGTGGCCGGTCAGGAAACACCGGGGAGCTGTTTTTT	CASSGRSGNTGELFF